This T cell receptor beta chain was obtained from a study of OX40 agonist ivuxolimab in advanced cancers. Study summary: With ivuxolimab, an agonistic anti-OX40 (CD134) antibody, patients were treated.

About this clone: Antigen unknown.

Study observations and caveats: Determination of antigen specificity was not performed for the expanded peripheral T cells. Some nonresponders also had low normalized T-cell clonal expansion. Partial responders treated at 0.1-3.0 mg/kg exhibited clonal expansion among the lowest measured.

Only in-frame clones appear in the TCRdb table, and some are missing; sequencing was by immunoSEQ multiplex PCR. The repertoire holds under 85,000 clones, roughly nine tenths seen once, with around 0.28% in the top ten. CDR1 and CDR2 from the germline V gene are LNHDA and SQIVND (reference sequence). The V gene end was trimmed by 6 bases and the J gene end by 5 bases; junction bases not matched to a gene: 8. CDR3 length equals 15 residues. The input for sequencing was CD4+ or CD8+ T cells sorted from blood, taken in a trial of the OX40 agonist ivuxolimab. The TCR was taken from an adult with an advanced solid tumor such as melanoma, head and neck, liver or kidney cancer. The chain has TRBV19 and TRBJ1-5, with 9 bases aligning to TRBD1. CDR3 bases: TGTGCCAGTAGAGGGACAGGGTCGGGGGATCAGCCCCAGCATTTT. Residues: CASRGTGSGDQPQHF.